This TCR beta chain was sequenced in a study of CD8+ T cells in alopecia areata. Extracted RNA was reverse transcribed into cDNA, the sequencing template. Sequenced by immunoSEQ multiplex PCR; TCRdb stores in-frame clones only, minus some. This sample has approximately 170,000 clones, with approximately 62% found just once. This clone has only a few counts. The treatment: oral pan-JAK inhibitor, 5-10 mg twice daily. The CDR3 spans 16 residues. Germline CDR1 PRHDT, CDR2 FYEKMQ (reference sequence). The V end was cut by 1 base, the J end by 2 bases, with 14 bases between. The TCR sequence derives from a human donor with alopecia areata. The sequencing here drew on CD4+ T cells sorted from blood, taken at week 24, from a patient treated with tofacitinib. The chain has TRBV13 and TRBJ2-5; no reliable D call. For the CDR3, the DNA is TGTGCCAGCAGCTTAGAGGGTATCACCCAACAAGAGACCCAGTACTTC. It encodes CASSLEGITQQETQYF.